A selection of T cell receptor beta chains follows, all from one sample in a study of T-cell memory formation after mild COVID-19. TCRdb itself ran the 5' RACE reads through MiXCR, one entry per CDR3 protein. Altogether roughly 600,000 distinct CDR3 sequences are present, 15% to 20% being singletons, with the ten largest covering about 12%. Sequencing used PBMCs or a T cell subset sorted from them (not recorded which). The receptors derive from an adult woman who had mild COVID-19 (a few samples of this study predate the infection). Cell type and time point are not known. Both conserved end residues are part of each CDR3. A D gene is named only where the DNA matches it firmly. The size of a clone is reported for some rows only, either as once, few or many, or as a class for expanded clones.

v_call: TRBV20-1; d_call: NA; j_call: TRBJ2-1; clone_size: many; cdr3_aa: CSASKDPSSYNEQFF
v_call: TRBV7-3; d_call: TRBD1; j_call: TRBJ1-4; clone_size: NA; cdr3_aa: CASSRNGRAGGEKLFF
v_call: TRBV7-6; d_call: TRBD1; j_call: TRBJ2-5; clone_size: few; cdr3_aa: CASSRWTGDRETQYF
v_call: TRBV5-1; d_call: NA; j_call: TRBJ2-7; clone_size: few; cdr3_aa: CASRHTGSPLGEQYF
v_call: TRBV3-1; d_call: TRBD2; j_call: TRBJ2-5; clone_size: NA; cdr3_aa: CASSQDWGGLETQYF
v_call: TRBV24-1; d_call: TRBD1; j_call: TRBJ1-2; clone_size: many; cdr3_aa: CATSDDRGRGRYTF
v_call: TRBV7-9; d_call: TRBD1; j_call: TRBJ1-1; clone_size: few; cdr3_aa: CASSFSGGGRGRNTEAFF
v_call: TRBV6-6; d_call: NA; j_call: TRBJ2-1; clone_size: NA; cdr3_aa: CASSYGAGGSNEQFF
v_call: TRBV12-3/TRBV12-4; d_call: TRBD2; j_call: TRBJ2-2; clone_size: few; cdr3_aa: CASSLGGGAIAGELFF
v_call: TRBV12-3/TRBV12-4; d_call: NA; j_call: TRBJ2-7; clone_size: few; cdr3_aa: CASRLRVSYEQYF
v_call: TRBV29-1; d_call: NA; j_call: TRBJ1-2; clone_size: NA; cdr3_aa: CSVESGVGGYTF
v_call: TRBV7-2; d_call: TRBD1; j_call: TRBJ1-2; clone_size: few; cdr3_aa: CASSLVGQGENYGYTF
v_call: TRBV10-3; d_call: TRBD2; j_call: TRBJ2-2; clone_size: few; cdr3_aa: CAISSGLAAANTGELFF
v_call: TRBV10-3; d_call: TRBD2; j_call: TRBJ2-7; clone_size: NA; cdr3_aa: CAISEYAGRTSSYEQYF
v_call: TRBV12-3/TRBV12-4; d_call: TRBD1; j_call: TRBJ1-2; clone_size: NA; cdr3_aa: CASSPGQGGDSYGYTF
v_call: TRBV6-2/TRBV6-3; d_call: NA; j_call: TRBJ2-3; clone_size: few; cdr3_aa: CASTGLLAPDTQYF
v_call: TRBV12-3/TRBV12-4; d_call: NA; j_call: TRBJ2-2; clone_size: NA; cdr3_aa: CASSWPGRLNTGELFF
v_call: TRBV24-1; d_call: TRBD1; j_call: TRBJ2-3; clone_size: NA; cdr3_aa: CATSAYGTGRTDTQYF
v_call: TRBV12-3/TRBV12-4; d_call: NA; j_call: TRBJ1-2; clone_size: few; cdr3_aa: CASSPMTGGYTF
v_call: TRBV19; d_call: NA; j_call: TRBJ2-3; clone_size: NA; cdr3_aa: CASSPGRIVTDTQYF
v_call: TRBV20-1; d_call: NA; j_call: TRBJ1-1; clone_size: few; cdr3_aa: CSASWTTNTEAFF
v_call: TRBV15; d_call: NA; j_call: TRBJ1-2; clone_size: NA; cdr3_aa: CATSSSVQGNYGYTF
v_call: TRBV7-9; d_call: TRBD2; j_call: TRBJ2-5; clone_size: NA; cdr3_aa: CASSSSLAGGETQYF
v_call: TRBV7-2; d_call: TRBD2; j_call: TRBJ2-2; clone_size: many; cdr3_aa: CASSPSGGNTGELFF
v_call: TRBV10-3; d_call: TRBD1; j_call: TRBJ2-4; clone_size: once; cdr3_aa: CAISDGPRQGAHIQYF
v_call: TRBV7-9; d_call: TRBD2; j_call: TRBJ2-5; clone_size: NA; cdr3_aa: CASSLALAGGKETQYF
v_call: TRBV6-1; d_call: TRBD2; j_call: TRBJ2-7; clone_size: few; cdr3_aa: CASSGSGRAGEQYF
v_call: TRBV3-1; d_call: NA; j_call: TRBJ1-4; clone_size: NA; cdr3_aa: CASSRSEGLNEKLFF
v_call: TRBV19; d_call: TRBD2; j_call: TRBJ2-7; clone_size: NA; cdr3_aa: CASRTSGSVFSEQYF
v_call: TRBV13; d_call: TRBD1; j_call: TRBJ2-7; clone_size: NA; cdr3_aa: CASSIGTGPEQYF
v_call: TRBV4-2; d_call: TRBD2; j_call: TRBJ2-5; clone_size: many; cdr3_aa: CASSQEGTSGSETQYF
v_call: TRBV7-2; d_call: NA; j_call: TRBJ1-1; clone_size: few; cdr3_aa: CASSSYRSGGEAFF
v_call: TRBV5-1; d_call: NA; j_call: TRBJ1-1; clone_size: few; cdr3_aa: CASSLALGQGVNTEAFF
v_call: TRBV27; d_call: TRBD1; j_call: TRBJ1-6; clone_size: NA; cdr3_aa: CASSLYRGHSPLHF
v_call: TRBV7-9; d_call: NA; j_call: TRBJ2-2; clone_size: few; cdr3_aa: CASSSGLKNTGELFF
v_call: TRBV10-3; d_call: TRBD1; j_call: TRBJ2-1; clone_size: many; cdr3_aa: CAISEPDRVHDYNEQFF
v_call: TRBV11-3; d_call: NA; j_call: TRBJ2-7; clone_size: few; cdr3_aa: CASSLQGGGPYEQYF
v_call: TRBV6-1; d_call: NA; j_call: TRBJ1-1; clone_size: NA; cdr3_aa: CASRQGMRAFF
v_call: TRBV10-3; d_call: TRBD1; j_call: TRBJ1-2; clone_size: NA; cdr3_aa: CAISETGDGYTF
v_call: TRBV5-1; d_call: NA; j_call: TRBJ2-7; clone_size: NA; cdr3_aa: CASSPSAGVLYEQYF
v_call: TRBV7-6; d_call: NA; j_call: TRBJ2-3; clone_size: NA; cdr3_aa: CASSLESTWEPATDTQYF
v_call: TRBV7-2; d_call: NA; j_call: TRBJ2-7; clone_size: few; cdr3_aa: CASSPDFSASNYEQYF
v_call: TRBV5-1; d_call: TRBD2; j_call: TRBJ2-5; clone_size: few; cdr3_aa: CASSSTSGGTGETQYF
v_call: TRBV9; d_call: NA; j_call: TRBJ2-1; clone_size: NA; cdr3_aa: CASSPESYNEQFF
v_call: TRBV30; d_call: NA; j_call: TRBJ1-3; clone_size: few; cdr3_aa: CAWSSGAAPANTIYF
v_call: TRBV10-3; d_call: TRBD1; j_call: TRBJ2-7; clone_size: NA; cdr3_aa: CAITEGTATYEQYF
v_call: TRBV12-3/TRBV12-4; d_call: NA; j_call: TRBJ1-6; clone_size: NA; cdr3_aa: CASSLVGESPLHF
v_call: TRBV2; d_call: NA; j_call: TRBJ2-1; clone_size: few; cdr3_aa: CASSEPVGQWSYNEQFF
v_call: TRBV19; d_call: NA; j_call: TRBJ2-6; clone_size: few; cdr3_aa: CASIDGPGANVLTF
v_call: TRBV11-2; d_call: NA; j_call: TRBJ2-1; clone_size: NA; cdr3_aa: CASSLDRGLDDEQFF
v_call: TRBV9; d_call: TRBD2; j_call: TRBJ2-1; clone_size: NA; cdr3_aa: CASSQMETGTSGSEQFF